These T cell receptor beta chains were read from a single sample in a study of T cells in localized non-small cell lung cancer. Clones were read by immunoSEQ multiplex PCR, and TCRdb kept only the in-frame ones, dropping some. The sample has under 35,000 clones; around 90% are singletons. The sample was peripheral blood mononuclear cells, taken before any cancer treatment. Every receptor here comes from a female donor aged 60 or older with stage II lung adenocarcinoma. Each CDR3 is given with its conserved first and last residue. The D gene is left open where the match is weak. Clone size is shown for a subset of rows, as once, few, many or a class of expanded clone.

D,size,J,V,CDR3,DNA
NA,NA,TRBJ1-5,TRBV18,CASSEGTNQPQHF,TGTGCCAGCTCAGAGGGAACCAATCAGCCCCAGCATTTT
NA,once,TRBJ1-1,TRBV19,CASSVLFSGEAFF,TGTGCCAGTAGTGTGCTTTTTTCGGGTGAAGCTTTCTTT
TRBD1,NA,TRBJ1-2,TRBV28,CASSPYEGRGPHYGYTF,TGTGCCAGCAGTCCCTACGAGGGCAGGGGGCCTCACTATGGCTACACCTTC
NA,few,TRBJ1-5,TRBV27,CASSPQGNQPQHF,TGTGCCAGCAGTCCACAGGGAAATCAGCCCCAGCATTTT
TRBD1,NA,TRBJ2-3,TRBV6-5,CASSPRQGTDTQYF,TGTGCCAGCAGTCCACGACAGGGAACAGATACGCAGTATTTT
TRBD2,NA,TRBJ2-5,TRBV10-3,CAISGGTSGRGETQYF,TGTGCCATCAGTGGGGGGACTAGCGGGAGGGGAGAGACCCAGTACTTC
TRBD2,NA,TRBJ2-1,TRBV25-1,CASSGSTLAGSSYNEQFF,TGTGCCAGCAGTGGAAGCACACTAGCGGGATCCTCCTACAATGAGCAGTTCTTC
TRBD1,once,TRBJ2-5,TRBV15,CATSTGQPRETQYF,TGTGCCACCAGCACGGGACAGCCCAGAGAGACCCAGTACTTC
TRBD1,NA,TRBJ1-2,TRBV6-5,CASSSGGGYTF,TGTGCCAGCAGTTCAGGGGGTGGCTACACCTTC
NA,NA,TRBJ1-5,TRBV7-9,CASSFSQGIYSNQPQHF,TGTGCCAGCAGCTTCAGTCAGGGAATCTATAGCAATCAGCCCCAGCATTTT
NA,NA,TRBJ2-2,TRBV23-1,CAWAGELFF,TGCGCCTGGGCCGGGGAGCTGTTTTTT
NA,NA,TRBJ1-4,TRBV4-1,CASSQDQTTNEKLFF,TGCGCCAGCAGCCAAGATCAGACAACTAATGAAAAACTGTTTTTT
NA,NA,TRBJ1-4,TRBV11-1,CASSLTATNEKLFF,TGTGCCAGCAGCTTAACAGCAACTAATGAAAAACTGTTTTTT
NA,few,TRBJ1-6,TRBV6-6,CASSYQQLNSPLHF,TGTGCCAGCAGTTACCAGCAGCTTAATTCACCCCTCCACTTT
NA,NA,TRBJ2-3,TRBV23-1,CASSPSTDTQYF,TGCGCCAGCAGTCCGAGCACAGATACGCAGTATTTT
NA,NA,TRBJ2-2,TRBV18,CASSPTPTVGTGTGELFF,TGTGCCAGCTCCCCAACTCCGACAGTGGGGACTGGCACCGGGGAGCTGTTTTTT
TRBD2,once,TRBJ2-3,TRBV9,CASSHGSSGLTDTQYF,TGTGCCAGCAGCCACGGTTCTAGCGGGTTAACAGATACGCAGTATTTT
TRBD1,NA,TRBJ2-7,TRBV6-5,CASSYGDRGYEQYF,TGTGCCAGCAGTTACGGGGACAGGGGATACGAGCAGTACTTC